The 30 T cell receptor beta chains presented below share a single source sample, sequenced in a study of blood T cell repertoires in COVID-19 (dated by TCRdb to between 2020 and 2021). Libraries were made using the immunoSEQ multiplex PCR assay. TCRdb stores this immuneACCESS table with in-frame sequences only. Part of the clones is absent; in the studies checked, under half of the shortfall reflects unresolved V genes, and no reason is known for the rest. In all, the sample holds some 240,000 clones, and approximately 89% of those were seen once. The biggest ten clones account for around 3.2% of the sample. What was sequenced was PBMCs or T cells enriched from blood (not recorded which). The receptors were gathered from a middle-aged woman who had been exposed to COVID-19.

The chain has TRBV28 and TRBJ1-5; TRBD1 agrees at 8 bases. The CDR3 extends over 16 amino acids. Losses at the gene ends were 8 bases for V and 4 bases for J; bases not matched to a gene: 13. Germline V gene data show CDR1 as MDHEN and CDR2 as SYDVKM. The CDR3 nucleotides are TGTGCCAGCCTTGGGGCGGGACAGGCTCAGAATCAGCCCCAGCATTTT. This sequence encodes CASLGAGQAQNQPQHF.

J is TRBJ1-2 and V is TRBV7-9, with D perhaps TRBD1 (5 bases). Germline CDR1 is SEHNR and CDR2 is FQNEAQ (reference sequence). With 3 bases removed from V and 3 bases from J, the gap between germline ends came to 17 bases. The CDR3 extends over 16 amino acids. CDR3 DNA sequence: TGTGCCAGCAGCTTCGCCGGGCGGGGGGGACACTATGGCTACACCTTC. Its protein is CASSFAGRGGHYGYTF.

The J gene is TRBJ1-2, the V gene TRBV5-3, with TRBD1 matching over 8 bases. TRBV5-3 falls under the ORF class, with uncertain function. The CDR3 spans 17 residues. V was pared by 4 bases and J by 8 bases, with 19 bases of the junction left unmatched. CDR3: CARSPRKPKTGARGYTF. In nucleotides, the CDR3 is TGTGCCAGAAGCCCGCGCAAACCGAAGACAGGGGCCCGAGGCTACACCTTC.

This chain links TRBV24-1 with TRBJ1-2; 8 bases map to TRBD1. CDR3 size: 13 residues. V shed 3 bases, J shed 8 bases, and the junction held 4 bases outside the gene matches. Germline lookup yields CDR1 KGHDR and CDR2 SFDVKD. CDR3 sequence reads: CATSDRTGLGYTF. The CDR3 nucleotides are TGTGCCACCAGTGATAGGACAGGGTTAGGCTACACCTTC.

The rearrangement links TRBV6-5 to TRBJ2-7, with 7 bases fitting TRBD1. Germline lookup yields CDR1 MNHEY and CDR2 SVGAGI. V trimming: 6 bases; J trimming: 3 bases; junction bases outside the gene matches: 5. This CDR3 contains 13 residues. This CDR3 is CASRLQGFYEQYF. CDR3 DNA sequence: TGTGCCAGCAGATTACAGGGGTTCTACGAGCAGTACTTC.

This clone was observed a few times. J is TRBJ2-7 and V is TRBV6-2 or TRBV6-3; no clear D gene. CDR1 is MNHEY, CDR2 SVGEGT, per germline. The CDR3 loop spans 12 amino acids. Trimming cost V 2 bases and J 4 bases, with 6 bases left between them. In DNA form, the CDR3 reads TGTGCCAGCAGTTACGCAGATTACGAGCAGTACTTC. This sequence encodes CASSYADYEQYF.

The rearrangement joins TRBV27 to TRBJ1-5, with 10 bases matching TRBD1. The CDR3 runs 14 residues. The V gene's germline CDR1 is MNHEY and CDR2 SMNVEV (reference sequence). Trimming at V came to 9 bases and at J to 6 bases, leaving 8 bases not matched to a gene. The CDR3 DNA follows: TGTGCCAGTCAGCGGGACAGGGGTGGTCAGCCCCAGCATTTT. This gives the protein CASQRDRGGQPQHF.

This sequence joins TRBV6-5 and TRBJ1-1; TRBD1 is a possible D gene (6 bases). Germline CDR1 is MNHEY and CDR2 is SVGAGI. The V end lost 2 bases, the J end lost 4 bases, and 11 bases lay between the germline ends. This CDR3 is 14 amino acids long. The CDR3 nucleotides are TGTGCCAGCAGTTACGTAGGGGGTAGCACTGAAGCTTTCTTT. Protein sequence: CASSYVGGSTEAFF.

The chain couples TRBV5-8 to TRBJ2-5; D is possibly TRBD2 (6 bases). The germline CDR1 and CDR2 sequences are SGHTS and YDEGEE. V lost 7 bases to trimming and J lost 1 base, with 14 bases between them. This CDR3 has 14 amino acids. CDR3 amino acids: CASSPGGFQETQYF. The CDR3 nucleotides read TGTGCCAGCTCCCCCGGGGGTTTCCAAGAGACCCAGTACTTC.

The chain is built from TRBV5-1 and TRBJ2-1, with 7 positions matching TRBD2. The V gene's germline CDR1 is SGHRS and CDR2 YFSETQ. The CDR3 sequence is 14 residues long. V lost 9 bases and J lost 4; bases outside the gene matches: 10. CDR3 in amino acids: CATTRGDLYNEQFF. The CDR3 DNA is TGCGCCACTACCCGGGGGGACCTTTACAATGAGCAGTTCTTC. Filled out from reference TRBV5-1 and TRBJ2-1, the complete variable domain reads KAGVTQTPRYLIKTRGQQVTLSCSPISGHRSVSWYQQTPGQGLQFLFEYFSETQRNKGNFPGRFSGRQFSNSRSEMNVSTLELGDSALYLCATTRGDLYNEQFFGPGTRLTVL.

This chain uses TRBV10-3 with TRBJ2-7; 7 bases line up with TRBD2. V shed 11 bases, J shed 0 bases, and the junction held 4 bases outside the gene matches. CDR3 size: 12 residues. CDR1 is ENHRY and CDR2 is SYGVKD in the germline V gene. This CDR3 reads CAAGVGSYEQYV. The CDR3 nucleotides are TGTGCCGCGGGGGTAGGCTCCTACGAGCAGTACGTC.

This chain joins TRBV7-2 and TRBJ1-5, with TRBD1 identical over 9 bases. There are 17 residues in the CDR3. Trimming removed 1 base from V and 4 bases from J; junction bases left unmatched: 8. Germline-derived CDR1 and CDR2 are SGHTA and FQGNSA. The CDR3 DNA is TGTGCCAGCAGCTTAGTGGGACAGGGTGGATTTAATCAGCCCCAGCATTTT. Translating gives CASSLVGQGGFNQPQHF.

This clone came up once. The V call is TRBV5-6, the J call TRBJ1-2; 7 bases are a match to TRBD1. Per the germline V gene, CDR1 is SGHDT and CDR2 is YYEEEE. V lost 4 bases and J lost 2; bases outside the gene matches: 8. The CDR3 has 15 amino acids. This CDR3 reads CASSRGTEQNYGYTF. The CDR3 DNA reads as TGTGCCAGCAGCCGAGGGACAGAGCAAAACTATGGCTACACCTTC.

The rearrangement joins TRBV4-2 to TRBJ1-5, with D possibly TRBD1 on 5 matching bases. The CDR3 extends over 16 amino acids. Trimming cost V 3 bases and J 5 bases, with 17 bases left between them. Germline V gene lookup returns CDR1 LGHNA and CDR2 YNFKEQ. CDR3 sequence: CASSHQWGEGDQPQHF. DNA of the CDR3: TGTGCCAGCAGCCACCAATGGGGGGAGGGAGATCAGCCCCAGCATTTT.

The chain is built from TRBV30 and TRBJ1-4, with 8 nucleotides matching TRBD1. The CDR3 runs to 13 residues. The germline gives CDR1 GTSNPN, CDR2 SVGIG (reference sequence). With 3 bases clipped from V and 7 bases from J, the junction kept 4 bases outside the gene matches. The CDR3 sequence: CAWRVQGAEKLFF. The CDR3 nucleotides read TGTGCCTGGAGAGTCCAGGGGGCTGAAAAACTGTTTTTT.

The chain employs TRBV6-2 or TRBV6-3 and TRBJ1-5, with D hard to call. Germline CDR1 is MNHEY and CDR2 is SVGEGT. The CDR3 loop spans 13 amino acids. The V end was cut by 5 bases, the J end by 3 bases, with 8 bases between. Here the CDR3 reads CASSNYNNQPQHF. CDR3 bases: TGTGCCAGCAGTAACTACAACAATCAGCCCCAGCATTTT.

This rearrangement joins TRBV7-3 to TRBJ2-1; D is ambiguous. Trimming pared 3 bases from V and 3 bases from J, leaving 9 bases between. Looked up from germline, CDR1 is SGHTA and CDR2 is FQGTGA. The CDR3 contains 14 residues. CDR3 nucleotides: TGTGCCAGCAGCTTTTCGGCAGGCTACAATGAGCAGTTCTTC. Residues: CASSFSAGYNEQFF.

The chain employs TRBV2 and TRBJ2-1; 11 nucleotides line up with TRBD1. The CDR3 runs 14 residues. The V gene end was trimmed by 6 bases and the J gene end by 9 bases; junction bases not matched to a gene: 7. In germline, CDR1 is SNHLY, CDR2 FYNNEI. The chain's CDR3 is CASRGTGGGTEQFF. The CDR3 DNA is TGTGCCAGCAGGGGGACAGGGGGAGGGACTGAGCAGTTCTTC.

Written as DNA, the CDR3 is TGTGCTAGTGGTTTGGAGGCAGGCAGGAGGGGCTACACCTTC. The encoded protein is CASGLEAGRRGYTF. The gene calls are TRBV12-5 and TRBJ1-2; D gene ambiguous. This CDR3 has 14 amino acids. From germline, CDR1 is LGHNT and CDR2 FRNRAP. Trimming shortened V by 1 base and J by 8 bases, and 14 bases separated the two germline ends. The entire variable domain, with the rest obtained from reference TRBV12-5 and TRBJ1-2, is as follows: DARVTQTPRHKVTEMGQEVTMRCQPILGHNTVFWYRQTMMQGLELLAYFRNRAPLDDSGMPKDRFSAEMPDATLATLKIQPSEPRDSAVYFCASGLEAGRRGYTFGSGTRLTVV.

The rearrangement links TRBV11-2 to TRBJ2-1, with TRBD2 as a possible D gene (6 bases). CDR3 size: 15 residues. CDR1 is SGHAT, CDR2 FQNNGV, per germline. The ends were cut back, 2 bases at V and 10 bases at J, with 18 bases in the middle. CDR3 residues: CASSLISLASPEQFF. The DNA for the CDR3 is TGTGCCAGCAGCTTAATATCACTAGCATCTCCGGAGCAGTTCTTC.

The rearrangement links TRBV7-2 to TRBJ1-4, with D perhaps matching TRBD1 (5 bases). The CDR3 has 15 amino acids. The V end lost 5 bases, the J end lost 3 bases, and 13 bases lay between the germline ends. Germline assignment: CDR1 SGHTA and CDR2 FQGNSA. CDR3 protein: CASSTRGLSNEKLFF. For the CDR3, the DNA is TGTGCCAGCAGCACCCGGGGGTTGTCTAATGAAAAACTGTTTTTT.

The chain links TRBV24-1 to TRBJ2-5; 7 positions agree with TRBD1. The CDR3 is 15 amino acids. V lost 4 bases to trimming and J lost 4 bases; unmatched junction nucleotides: 8. Germline V gene sequence: CDR1 KGHDR, CDR2 SFDVKD. The CDR3: CATSDHGQAVETQYF. The CDR3 region has the DNA TGTGCCACCAGTGACCACGGACAGGCGGTAGAGACCCAGTACTTC.

V is TRBV10-1 and J is TRBJ1-1; possible D gene TRBD1, 5 bases. This CDR3 contains 11 residues. Germline assignment: CDR1 WNHNN and CDR2 SYGVQD (reference sequence). V gave up 8 bases and J gave up 3 bases, with 7 bases separating them. The CDR3 DNA reads TGCGCCAGCCGGGGGGACACTGAAGCTTTCTTT. Translation gives CASRGDTEAFF.

This clone occurred once. The chain is built from TRBV18 and TRBJ2-3; the D gene is possibly TRBD2 (6 bases). The germline CDR1 and CDR2 sequences are KGHSH and LQKENI. This CDR3 is 14 amino acids long. V was cut by 6 bases and J by 8 bases, with 18 bases left in between. CDR3: CASSPGGRSGTQYF. The CDR3 DNA is TGTGCCAGCTCCCCCGGGGGACGGAGCGGTACGCAGTATTTT.

Here the CDR3 reads CAWSVGGNYQPQHF. The DNA for the CDR3 is TGTGCCTGGAGTGTAGGCGGCAATTATCAGCCCCAGCATTTT. The chain has TRBV30 and TRBJ1-5; no reliable D call. V was clipped by 0 bases and J by 5 bases, with 11 bases between them. The germline V gene encodes CDR1 GTSNPN and CDR2 SVGIG (reference sequence). This CDR3 has 14 residues. The complete variable domain, with remaining parts taken from reference TRBV30 and TRBJ1-5, reads SQTIHQWPATLVQPVGSPLSLECTVEGTSNPNLYWYRQAAGRGLQLLFYSVGIGQISSEVPQNLSASRPQDRQFILSSKKLLLSDSGFYLCAWSVGGNYQPQHFGDGTRLSIL.

This chain connects TRBV11-3 to TRBJ2-5, with a possible D match to TRBD2 (6 bases). Trimming stripped 0 bases from V and 7 bases from J, with 15 bases between. In germline, CDR1 is SGHNT, CDR2 YENEEA. The length of the CDR3 is 15 residues. The DNA for the CDR3 is TGTGCCAGCAGCTTAGATGGCTCGGGGGAAGTGACCCAGTACTTC. This codes for CASSLDGSGEVTQYF.

The genes are TRBV2 and TRBJ1-5, with D perhaps TRBD1 (5 bases). CDR3 length equals 14 residues. V lost 3 bases, J lost 8 bases, and 14 bases lay in between. Germline CDR1 SNHLY, CDR2 FYNNEI. CDR3 coding DNA: TGTGCCAGCAGTGAGGGGCAGGGCTGGGAGCCCCAGCATTTT. This gives the protein CASSEGQGWEPQHF. Drawing the rest from reference TRBV2 and TRBJ1-5, the complete variable domain is EPEVTQTPSHQVTQMGQEVILRCVPISNHLYFYWYRQILGQKVEFLVSFYNNEISEKSEIFDDQFSVERPDGSNFTLKIRSTKLEDSAMYFCASSEGQGWEPQHFGDGTRLSIL.

J is TRBJ1-3 and V is TRBV28; D unresolved. V shed 4 bases and J shed 0 bases, with 10 bases lying between them. Germline V gene data show CDR1 as MDHEN and CDR2 as SYDVKM. The length of the CDR3 is 15 residues. CDR3 nucleotides: TGTGCCAGCAGTTCAAGAGCTACCTCTGGAAACACCATATATTTT. Amino acid sequence: CASSSRATSGNTIYF.

This sequence joins TRBV19 and TRBJ1-5; D uncertain. The CDR3 loop spans 16 amino acids. CDR1 LNHDA and CDR2 SQIVND come from the germline V gene (reference sequence). V gave up 3 bases and J gave up 0 bases, with 12 bases separating them. CDR3 DNA: TGTGCCAGTAGTATGGGCTCAGTCTATAGCAATCAGCCCCAGCATTTT. Residues: CASSMGSVYSNQPQHF.

The rearrangement uses TRBV29-1 and TRBJ2-1; unclear D gene. The V gene lost 7 bases and the J gene lost 3 bases, with 13 bases spanning the gap. Germline V CDR1 and CDR2: SQVTM, ANQGSEA. The CDR3 is 13 residues long. The CDR3 loop is CSANLLLYNEQFF. Here the CDR3 DNA reads TGCAGCGCGAACTTACTACTCTACAATGAGCAGTTCTTC.